This TCR beta chain was sequenced in a study of blood T cell repertoires in COVID-19 (dated by TCRdb to about 2020). In the study overall: The collaborator samples originated in the United States, Italy and Spain and spanned the acute and convalescent phases of COVID-19. Nearly every sample came with metadata listing a de-identified subject ID, COVID-19 status, age in years and sex. Samples came from the ongoing ImmuneRACE study (first 160 participants) plus 1,254 subjects from 6 global collaborators. The dataset comprised deeply sampled blood TCRbeta repertoires from subjects exposed to, actively infected with, or recovered from COVID-19. The repertoires were made available in a free public database intended to serve as a resource for research on the immune response to SARS-CoV-2. The prospective study material was composed of cDNA or gDNA derived from T cells, B-cell-depleted T cells, or PBMCs. Where available, HLA class I and class II types were taken from metadata supplied by the sample provider and were not determined by assay-based typing.

The immunoSEQ Assay, a bias-controlled multiplex PCR, was used to amplify TCRbeta CDR3 regions from genomic DNA. Per the original workflow: The number of nucleated cells in each sample was estimated from the amplification of reference gene primers within the assay. To quantify the absolute abundance of each unique TCRbeta CDR3 rearrangement, sequence reads were collapsed and filtered. Productive Simpson clonality was computed per sample as the square root of Simpson's diversity index over productive rearrangements. In TCRdb, the immuneACCESS table is reduced to in-frame sequences with V and J assigned. These tables do not hold every clone; where another copy was compared, an unresolved V gene accounts for under half, and the others remain unexplained. That table furnishes V, J and clone size, whereas the DNA furnished D and trimming. This sample comprises around 190,000 clones, roughly 84% of them detected only once. The top ten clones comprise less than 2% of the sample.

V lost 6 bases and J lost 9 bases; the stretch between them is 15 bases long. The CDR3 spans 12 residues, from the cysteine through the phenylalanine. Just the 36-base CDR3 DNA is kept, in frame starting at base 1. Study-level results and caveats: The amount of clinical and demographic metadata varied by source and participant and was provided uncurated.

With regard to this clone: Its antigen is unknown. One base away there is no much larger clone; base qualities are not given.

Collaborating institutions collected whole blood in K2EDTA tubes following their own protocols. For TCRbeta analysis, collaborators shipped samples in one of three forms: frozen whole blood, isolated PBMCs, or DNA extracted from either of those sample types. This receptor chain uses TRBV12-3 or TRBV12-4 and TRBJ2-7; TRBD1 is possibly the D segment (5 matching bases). The clonotype was recovered from a human donor in a cohort sampled during active COVID-19. The specimen sequenced was peripheral blood. The DNA reads as follows: TGTGCCAGCAGCCTAAACGCAGGGTGGCAGTACTTC. Its coded protein is CASSLNAGWQYF.